This TCR beta chain was found in a study of blood T cell repertoires in COVID-19. Study as a whole: Acute and convalescent COVID-19 samples came from the United States, Italy and Spain. PBMCs, B-cell-depleted T cells, or T cells were the source of the cDNA or gDNA that made up the material.

CDR1 and CDR2 from the germline V gene are WSHSY and SAAADI. V was trimmed by 0 bases and J by 5 bases, leaving 11 bases between them. This CDR3 comprises 16 residues. How the authors handled the data: Amplifying reference gene primers gave estimates of nucleated cell counts. Sequencing was performed with immunoSEQ multiplex PCR; in TCRdb, only in-frame clones are kept and a portion is missing. The DNA was the basis for D and trimming; V, J and clone size are from that table. The table has roughly 100,000 clones, approximately 86% seen once; the top ten hold roughly 8.3%. This sequence joins TRBV10-2 and TRBJ1-6; possibly TRBD1 for D (5 bases). What was sequenced was peripheral blood. The clonotype comes from a woman in her 70s with acute or convalescent COVID-19. The CDR3 loop is CASSESDTVNNSPLHF. DNA of the CDR3: TGCGCCAGCAGTGAGTCGGACACAGTAAATAATTCACCCCTCCACTTT.